This T cell receptor (beta chain) was captured in a study of radiotherapy plus CTLA-4 blockade in lung cancer. Sequencing was performed with immunoSEQ multiplex PCR; in TCRdb, only in-frame clones are kept and a portion is missing. The data hold some 96,000 clones, with 80% to 90% observed a single time. This clone came up once. Deletions cut 0 bases from V and 9 bases from J, with 9 bases between. Per germline, CDR1 MNHEY and CDR2 SVGAGI. The CDR3 loop spans 12 amino acids. The TCR sequence derives from a human donor with non-small cell lung cancer that progressed on radiotherapy plus ipilimumab. Sequencing used peripheral blood, obtained from a patient treated with radiotherapy plus ipilimumab. The V and J genes are TRBV6-5 and TRBJ2-7; D gene unclear. CDR3 amino acids: CASSYSRGRQYF. DNA of the CDR3: TGTGCCAGCAGTTACTCCCGAGGACGGCAGTACTTC.